The clone carrying this T cell receptor beta chain was observed a handful of times. These data originate in a study of T cell changes during pregnancy in multiple sclerosis. Profiling relied on immunoSEQ multiplex PCR, and the TCRdb table lists in-frame clones only, not all of them. Of 60,000 or so clones listed, more than 85% are singletons. This specimen consisted of peripheral blood, obtained in the first trimester of pregnancy. This sequence originates from a female donor with multiple sclerosis, enrolled in a pregnancy study.

CDR3 DNA: TGTGCCAGCGGGACAGTGGATGCACCCCTCCACTTT. This encodes CASGTVDAPLHF. The J gene is TRBJ1-6, the V gene TRBV6-5; the match to TRBD1 covers 7 bases. CDR3 length equals 12 residues. Germline CDR1 MNHEY, CDR2 SVGAGI. V lost 8 bases and J lost 11; bases outside the gene matches: 6.